These 31 T cell receptor beta chains share one sample of origin, sequenced in a study of shared clonotypes between healthy human individuals. Sequencing was performed with immunoSEQ multiplex PCR; in TCRdb, only in-frame clones are kept and a portion is missing. The data hold about 96,000 clones, with less than 50% observed a single time. Sequencing input: PBMCs. Every receptor here comes from a woman aged 40-49 years in good health. Some clones in this sample may be carry-over from other donors' samples.

This clone was seen at least ten times. The chain recombines TRBV30 with TRBJ2-7, with 8 nucleotides matching TRBD2. This CDR3 region has 15 residues. V was pared by 1 base and J by 2 bases, with 7 bases of the junction left unmatched. Per the germline V gene, CDR1 is GTSNPN and CDR2 is SVGIG (reference sequence). CDR3 DNA: TGTGCCTGGAGTGCGGTAGCGGGAAGGGCCTACGAGCAGTACTTC. Residues: CAWSAVAGRAYEQYF.

The J gene is TRBJ1-1, the V gene TRBV2; TRBD1 is a possible D gene (5 bases). The CDR3 is 14 residues long. CDR1 and CDR2 from the germline V gene are SNHLY and FYNNEI. V shed 6 bases and J shed 4 bases, with 15 bases lying between them. The CDR3 spells CASRVLGPVTEAFF. CDR3 bases: TGTGCCAGCAGGGTGTTGGGGCCAGTCACTGAAGCTTTCTTT.

This clone was recorded many times. This CDR3 reads CASCLRETSNQPQHF. CDR3 DNA sequence: TGTGCCAGCTGTCTCAGGGAGACAAGCAATCAGCCCCAGCATTTT. The rearrangement uses TRBV2 and TRBJ1-5; a weak D match, TRBD1 (5 bases). This CDR3 spans 15 amino acids. V lost 8 bases to trimming and J lost 1 base, with 15 bases between them. Germline CDR1 SNHLY, CDR2 FYNNEI.

This clone was picked up many times. The chain uses TRBV7-2 and TRBJ1-2, with D uncertain. Germline V gene data show CDR1 as SGHTA and CDR2 as FQGNSA. The V gene lost 2 bases and the J gene lost 6 bases, with 13 bases spanning the gap. CDR3 length: 14 residues. CDR3 amino acids: CASSLRISGDGYTF. DNA of the CDR3: TGTGCCAGCAGCTTAAGGATAAGTGGGGATGGCTACACCTTC. The complete variable domain, with remaining parts taken from reference TRBV7-2 and TRBJ1-2, reads GAGVSQSPSNKVTEKGKDVELRCDPISGHTALYWYRQSLGQGLEFLIYFQGNSAPDKSGLPSDRFSAERTGGSVSTLTIQRTQQEDSAVYLCASSLRISGDGYTFGSGTRLTVV.

The chain joins TRBV29-1 to TRBJ2-1, with D unresolved. CDR1 is SQVTM and CDR2 is ANQGSEA in the germline V gene. The CDR3 has 10 amino acids. The ends were cut back, 2 bases at V and 15 bases at J, with 11 bases in the middle. The CDR3 coding sequence is TGCAGCGTTGAAAAGGCCTCCCTGTTCTTC. This gives the protein CSVEKASLFF.

The genes are TRBV7-9 and TRBJ2-1, with D tentatively TRBD2 (5 bases). Germline V gene sequence: CDR1 SEHNR, CDR2 FQNEAQ (reference sequence). Trimming removed 3 bases at V and 3 bases at J, with 9 bases between. This CDR3 comprises 14 residues. The CDR3 reads CASSLGSGYNEQFF. In nucleotides, the CDR3 is TGTGCCAGCAGCTTGGGAAGCGGCTACAATGAGCAGTTCTTC.

The genes are TRBV5-4 and TRBJ1-2; D unresolved. Germline values: CDR1 SGHNT, CDR2 YYREEE (reference sequence). This CDR3 is built from 13 residues. V was pared by 4 bases and J by 7 bases, with 14 bases between. CDR3 DNA sequence: TGTGCCAGCAGCCCGACCCACCTGGCTGGCTACACCTTC. Amino acids: CASSPTHLAGYTF. Using reference TRBV5-4 and TRBJ1-2 for the parts outside the CDR3, the full variable domain is ETGVTQSPTHLIKTRGQQVTLRCSSQSGHNTVSWYQQALGQGPQFIFQYYREEENGRGNFPPRFSGLQFPNYSSELNVNALELDDSALYLCASSPTHLAGYTFGSGTRLTVV.

The J gene is TRBJ2-7, the V gene TRBV9; D perhaps matches TRBD2 (5 bases). The CDR3 loop spans 15 amino acids. V gave up 4 bases and J gave up 0 bases, with 14 bases separating them. The germline gives CDR1 SGDLS, CDR2 YYNGEE. The CDR3 sequence: CASSTHSESSYEQYF. As DNA, the CDR3 is TGTGCCAGCAGCACACATAGCGAGAGCTCCTACGAGCAGTACTTC.

This clone was seen at least ten times. This chain joins TRBV5-6 and TRBJ1-3, with D possibly TRBD1 on 6 matching bases. The length of the CDR3 is 15 residues. Germline-derived CDR1 and CDR2 are SGHDT and YYEEEE. Trimming took off 1 base at V and 10 bases at J, with 18 bases between the two ends. CDR3 DNA sequence: TGTGCCAGCAGCTTGACAAGGGGGATCTCGTATACCATATATTTT. Translation gives CASSLTRGISYTIYF.

This clone was picked up a small number of times. A read error is likely here: a far larger clone is one base away. The rearrangement joins TRBV4-3 to TRBJ2-5; D gene ambiguous. V gave up 5 bases and J gave up 5 bases, with 12 bases separating them. This CDR3 spans 13 amino acids. Germline assignment: CDR1 LGHNA and CDR2 YSLEER. In DNA, the CDR3 is TGCGCCAGCAGCTTGGTACCCCGGGAGACCCAGTACTTC. Amino acid sequence: CASSLVPRETQYF.

This clone was observed many times. The genes are TRBV29-1 and TRBJ1-4, with D unresolved. The V end lost 7 bases, the J end lost 7 bases, and 13 bases lay between the germline ends. The CDR3 consists of 12 residues. CDR1 SQVTM and CDR2 ANQGSEA come from the germline V gene. The CDR3 reads CSAGWAGEKLFF. Written as DNA, the CDR3 is TGCAGCGCTGGGTGGGCGGGTGAAAAACTGTTTTTT.

The CDR3 spells CASSLLENEKLFF. CDR3 nucleotides: TGCGCCAGCAGCTTGTTAGAGAATGAAAAACTGTTTTTT. The chain carries TRBV5-1 and TRBJ1-4; D is undetermined. CDR1 is SGHRS, CDR2 YFSETQ, per germline. This CDR3 has 13 residues. Trimming took off 1 base at V and 5 bases at J, with 6 bases between the two ends.

The rearrangement uses TRBV5-4 and TRBJ2-5; 8 nucleotides agree with TRBD2. The DNA end is a closer match to TRBJ2-7, so the J assignment may be wrong. This CDR3 has 15 amino acids. Germline CDR1 SGHNT, CDR2 YYREEE (reference sequence). As DNA, the CDR3 is TGTGCCAGCAGCTTGAGTAGCGGGATTTCCTACGAGCAGTACTTC. Protein product: CASSLSSGISYEQYF.

CDR3 loop: CSSRAGTSGGITDTQYF. DNA for the CDR3: TGCAGCTCTAGAGCGGGTACTAGCGGGGGAATCACAGATACGCAGTATTTT. V gene TRBV29-1 combines with J gene TRBJ2-3; the match to TRBD2 covers 11 bases. CDR1 and CDR2 (germline): SQVTM, ANQGSEA. After removal of 8 bases from V and 2 bases from J, the junction contained 15 bases not matched to a gene. This CDR3 region has 17 residues.

This clone was picked up many times. The V gene is TRBV30, the J gene TRBJ1-2, with D uncertain. This CDR3 region has 13 residues. V was trimmed by 1 base and J by 2 bases, leaving 8 bases between them. Germline V gene lookup returns CDR1 GTSNPN and CDR2 SVGIG (reference sequence). This chain's CDR3 is CAWSGPANYGYTF. The CDR3 coding sequence is TGTGCCTGGAGTGGTCCAGCAAACTATGGCTACACCTTC. Supplemented by reference TRBV30 and TRBJ1-2, the full variable domain reads SQTIHQWPATLVQPVGSPLSLECTVEGTSNPNLYWYRQAAGRGLQLLFYSVGIGQISSEVPQNLSASRPQDRQFILSSKKLLLSDSGFYLCAWSGPANYGYTFGSGTRLTVV.

About this clone: A single base is all that separates this from a far larger clone, so a read error is likely. The chain uses TRBV28 and TRBJ2-2; 9 bases align to TRBD1. The length of the CDR3 is 15 residues. CDR1 and CDR2 from the germline V gene are MDHEN and SYDVKM. V lost 8 bases, J lost 3 bases, and 7 bases stayed unmatched. This chain's CDR3 is CASGPGTGHTGELFF. The CDR3 DNA reads as TGTGCCAGCGGTCCCGGGACAGGGCACACCGGGGAGCTGTTTTTT. The whole variable domain, remainder taken from reference TRBV28 and TRBJ2-2, is DVKVTQSSRYLVKRTGEKVFLECVQDMDHENMFWYRQDPGLGLRLIYFSYDVKMKEKGDIPEGYSVSREKKERFSLILESASTNQTSMYLCASGPGTGHTGELFFGEGSRLTVL.

This clone was observed once. The chain carries TRBV29-1 and TRBJ2-5, with D uncertain. The J call may be mistaken, given a closer DNA end match to TRBJ2-7. The CDR3 has 12 amino acids. The germline gives CDR1 SQVTM, CDR2 ANQGSEA. This chain's CDR3 is CSVSGPSYEQYF. The CDR3, as DNA: TGCAGCGTATCGGGCCCTTCCTACGAGCAGTACTTC.

This clone was recorded a few times. The chain combines TRBV6-6 with TRBJ2-5; D unresolved. Per the germline V gene, CDR1 is MNHNY and CDR2 is SVGAGI (reference sequence). Trimming took 6 bases from V and 2 from J, leaving 16 bases between them. The CDR3 totals 15 residues. CDR3 protein: CASRGSGPSQETQYF. DNA for the CDR3: TGTGCCAGCAGGGGGTCAGGCCCCTCACAAGAGACCCAGTACTTC.

This clone was seen at least ten times. V and J are TRBV5-4 and TRBJ2-3, with TRBD2 identical over 7 bases. From germline, CDR1 is SGHNT and CDR2 YYREEE (reference sequence). Trimming took 9 bases from V and 5 from J; bases not matched to a gene: 12. This CDR3 comprises 14 residues. The CDR3 DNA sequence: TGTGCCACCATGGCGGCGGGAGCGGTAGATACGCAGTATTTT. This gives the protein CATMAAGAVDTQYF. The full variable domain, in which reference TRBV5-4 and TRBJ2-3 provide the parts outside the CDR3, is ETGVTQSPTHLIKTRGQQVTLRCSSQSGHNTVSWYQQALGQGPQFIFQYYREEENGRGNFPPRFSGLQFPNYSSELNVNALELDDSALYLCATMAAGAVDTQYFGPGTRLTVL.

The chain uses TRBV7-9 and TRBJ2-5; D assignment may be TRBD1 or TRBD2 (5 bases each). This CDR3 is 17 amino acids long. Trimming took off 5 bases at V and 6 bases at J, with 25 bases between the two ends. Germline V gives CDR1 SEHNR, CDR2 FQNEAQ (reference sequence). As DNA, the CDR3 is TGTGCCAGCAGCCTCCGACAGCCGGGGTCGCGAACCAAGACCCAGTACTTC. Amino acid sequence: CASSLRQPGSRTKTQYF.

The table lists this clone with a few counts. The rearrangement uses TRBV27 and TRBJ2-5; D call uncertain. The end of the DNA aligns better with TRBJ2-7, so the J call may be wrong. This CDR3 has 12 residues. Germline V gives CDR1 MNHEY, CDR2 SMNVEV (reference sequence). Here the CDR3 reads CASSGGAYEQYF. DNA of the CDR3: TGTGCCAGCAGTGGTGGGGCCTACGAGCAGTACTTC.

This chain links TRBV18 with TRBJ2-3; D tentatively reads TRBD1 or TRBD2 (5 bases each). There are 14 residues in the CDR3. V was trimmed by 4 bases and J by 1 base, leaving 9 bases between them. Germline V gene lookup returns CDR1 KGHSH and CDR2 LQKENI. The CDR3 sequence: CASSRMGGTDTQYF. In nucleotides, the CDR3 is TGTGCCAGCTCACGAATGGGGGGCACAGATACGCAGTATTTT.

This clone was detected a few times. V usage is TRBV30 and J usage is TRBJ2-7; a possible D gene is TRBD2 (5 bases). V lost 0 bases to trimming and J lost 4 bases, with 7 bases between them. The germline V gene encodes CDR1 GTSNPN and CDR2 SVGIG (reference sequence). CDR3 size: 12 residues. The chain's CDR3 is CAWSVLDYEQYF. The CDR3 bases are TGTGCCTGGAGTGTACTAGATTACGAGCAGTACTTC. The full variable domain, rest sourced from reference TRBV30 and TRBJ2-7, is SQTIHQWPATLVQPVGSPLSLECTVEGTSNPNLYWYRQAAGRGLQLLFYSVGIGQISSEVPQNLSASRPQDRQFILSSKKLLLSDSGFYLCAWSVLDYEQYFGPGTRLTVT.

This clone was counted many times. This rearrangement joins TRBV30 to TRBJ1-4, with D perhaps TRBD1 (5 bases). The germline V and J ends were trimmed by 7 bases and 7 bases, with 16 bases remaining between them. This CDR3 is 13 amino acids long. Per germline, CDR1 GTSNPN and CDR2 SVGIG (reference sequence). The DNA of the CDR3 is TGTGCCTACGGACGGGGGTATAGTGAAAAACTGTTTTTT. It translates to CAYGRGYSEKLFF. The whole variable domain, filled in from reference TRBV30 and TRBJ1-4, reads SQTIHQWPATLVQPVGSPLSLECTVEGTSNPNLYWYRQAAGRGLQLLFYSVGIGQISSEVPQNLSASRPQDRQFILSSKKLLLSDSGFYLCAYGRGYSEKLFFGSGTQLSVL.

V gene TRBV5-1 combines with J gene TRBJ2-3; D not certain. V was shortened by 0 bases and J by 6 bases, with 8 bases between the two germline ends. Germline V CDR1 and CDR2: SGHRS, YFSETQ. The CDR3 has 13 amino acids. The CDR3 region is CASSLGGTDTQYF. CDR3 nucleotides: TGCGCCAGCAGCTTGGGGGGAACGGATACGCAGTATTTT.

The sample holds a few counts of this clone. V gene TRBV5-1 combines with J gene TRBJ2-5; 9 nucleotides line up with TRBD2. The CDR3 contains 16 residues. V lost 2 bases and J lost 2; bases outside the gene matches: 7. CDR1 is SGHRS and CDR2 is YFSETQ in the germline V gene. CDR3 bases: TGCGCCAGCAGCTTCTCAACTAGCGGGCCACAAGAGACCCAGTACTTC. Its protein product is CASSFSTSGPQETQYF.

The sample holds a few counts of this clone. The V gene is TRBV27, the J gene TRBJ2-6; D perhaps matches TRBD1 (5 bases). V dropped 5 bases and J dropped 1 base, with 18 bases sitting between them. This CDR3 spans 18 amino acids. Germline V gene data show CDR1 as MNHEY and CDR2 as SMNVEV (reference sequence). Here the CDR3 reads CASSPDSFYHSGANVLTF. CDR3 DNA: TGTGCCAGCAGTCCTGACAGTTTTTATCATTCTGGGGCCAACGTCCTGACTTTC.

The V gene is TRBV6-5, the J gene TRBJ2-7; D gene unclear. V was shortened by 7 bases and J by 2 bases, with 9 bases between the two germline ends. This CDR3 has 12 amino acids. Germline V gene data show CDR1 as MNHEY and CDR2 as SVGAGI. Here the CDR3 reads CASNSRTYEQYF. CDR3 sequence (DNA): TGTGCCAGCAACTCACGAACCTACGAGCAGTACTTC.

The sample holds a few counts of this clone. The J gene is TRBJ1-1, the V gene TRBV28, with 7 bases matching TRBD1. V shed 8 bases, J shed 2 bases, and the junction held 11 bases outside the gene matches. CDR3 size: 15 residues. Germline values: CDR1 MDHEN, CDR2 SYDVKM. The CDR3 nucleotides read TGTGCCAGCTGCCCTGAAGGGGGCGGAAACACTGAAGCTTTCTTT. This codes for CASCPEGGGNTEAFF.

The V call is TRBV5-1, the J call TRBJ2-3; unclear D gene. The germline V gene encodes CDR1 SGHRS and CDR2 YFSETQ. V lost 4 bases and J 6 bases, leaving 9 bases between the germline ends. The CDR3 has 12 residues. CDR3 nucleotides: TGCGCCAGCAGCCAGCAATTGGATACGCAGTATTTT. Its protein product is CASSQQLDTQYF. The full variable domain, rest sourced from reference TRBV5-1 and TRBJ2-3, is KAGVTQTPRYLIKTRGQQVTLSCSPISGHRSVSWYQQTPGQGLQFLFEYFSETQRNKGNFPGRFSGRQFSNSRSEMNVSTLELGDSALYLCASSQQLDTQYFGPGTRLTVL.

This chain uses TRBV7-2 with TRBJ2-1; possibly TRBD2 for D (5 bases). In germline, CDR1 is SGHTA, CDR2 FQGNSA. V was shortened by 0 bases and J by 15 bases, with 21 bases between the two germline ends. The CDR3 spans 15 residues. The CDR3 nucleotides are TGTGCCAGCAGCTTAGCGCTGGGTAGCGCCAAAACTGGGTTCTTC. Translated, it gives CASSLALGSAKTGFF.